A single sample is the source of the 13 T cell receptor beta chains below, sequenced in a study of blood T cell repertoires in COVID-19. Sequenced by immunoSEQ multiplex PCR; TCRdb stores in-frame clones only, minus some. This sample has tens of thousands of clones, with roughly 80% found just once. Sequencing was performed on peripheral blood. The receptor set was obtained from an older man with acute or convalescent COVID-19.

The table lists this clone with a count of one. The CDR3 DNA reads as TGTGCCAGCAGCTTACGACAGGGGGCAAACAATGAGCAGTTCTTC. Protein: CASSLRQGANNEQFF. The V call is TRBV7-9, the J call TRBJ2-1; 10 nucleotides align to TRBD1. Germline V gene sequence: CDR1 SEHNR, CDR2 FQNEAQ (reference sequence). V was pared by 2 bases and J by 5 bases, with 3 bases of the junction left unmatched. This CDR3 contains 15 residues.

The rearrangement links TRBV20-1 to TRBJ1-5; TRBD1 is a possible D gene (5 bases). Germline CDR1 and CDR2: DFQATT and SNEGSKA (reference sequence). The CDR3 has 14 residues. The ends were cut back, 3 bases at V and 4 bases at J, with 13 bases in the middle. The CDR3: CSASPGRENQPQHF. CDR3 coding DNA: TGCAGTGCTAGTCCAGGGCGGGAGAATCAGCCCCAGCATTTT.

The chain couples TRBV10-3 to TRBJ1-1, with TRBD1 as a possible D gene (6 bases). The germline CDR1 and CDR2 sequences are ENHRY and SYGVKD. The length of the CDR3 is 14 residues. V was clipped by 0 bases and J by 6 bases, with 11 bases between them. This CDR3 is CAISESTRGAEAFF. Here the CDR3 DNA reads TGTGCCATCAGTGAGTCGACCAGGGGCGCTGAAGCTTTCTTT.

This chain uses TRBV24-1 with TRBJ2-3; D may be TRBD2 (6 bases). V lost 3 bases, J lost 3 bases, and 15 bases lay in between. Germline CDR1 and CDR2: KGHDR and SFDVKD. CDR3 length equals 16 residues. CDR3 sequence: CATSDQKAGKTDTQYF. The CDR3 coding sequence is TGTGCCACCAGTGATCAAAAGGCGGGAAAAACAGATACGCAGTATTTT.

The genes are TRBV5-5 and TRBJ1-4, with TRBD1 identical over 12 bases. The CDR3 consists of 15 residues. Germline loops: CDR1 SGHKS, CDR2 YYEKEE (reference sequence). V was clipped by 2 bases and J by 11 bases; unmatched bases: 7. The CDR3 region is CASSFGGQGASKLFF. Here the CDR3 DNA reads TGTGCCAGCAGCTTTGGGGGACAGGGGGCGAGTAAACTGTTTTTT.

The rearrangement uses TRBV2 and TRBJ2-5, with 7 bases identical to TRBD1. This CDR3 has 13 residues. Losses at the gene ends were 3 bases for V and 7 bases for J; bases not matched to a gene: 5. CDR1 is SNHLY and CDR2 is FYNNEI in the germline V gene. CDR3 amino acids: CASSEETGRTQYF. CDR3 nucleotide sequence: TGTGCCAGCAGTGAGGAGACAGGGAGGACCCAGTACTTC.

The V and J genes are TRBV2 and TRBJ1-4; TRBD1 is a possible D gene (5 bases). V lost 3 bases, J lost 10 bases, and 9 bases lay in between. Germline CDR1 SNHLY, CDR2 FYNNEI. The CDR3 contains 12 residues. This chain's CDR3 is CASSEETAKLFF. The CDR3 DNA follows: TGTGCCAGCAGTGAGGAGACAGCAAAACTGTTTTTT.

V and J are TRBV6-2 or TRBV6-3 and TRBJ2-7, with no clear D. Germline CDR1 and CDR2: MNHEY and SVGEGT. V lost 0 bases and J lost 8, with 11 bases in between. The CDR3 length is 13 residues. CDR3 sequence (DNA): TGTGCCAGCAGTTACTCTATCGGTCTTCAGCAGTACTTC. It codes for CASSYSIGLQQYF.

This clone came up a few times. The chain recombines TRBV18 with TRBJ1-3; D ambiguous. The germline V gene encodes CDR1 KGHSH and CDR2 LQKENI. Trimming shortened V by 2 bases and J by 6 bases, and 8 bases separated the two germline ends. This CDR3 contains 13 residues. This chain's CDR3 is CASSPGVENTIYF. CDR3 nucleotides: TGTGCCAGCTCACCAGGAGTGGAAAACACCATATATTTT.

The gene calls are TRBV4-1 and TRBJ1-3; 10 nucleotides agree with TRBD1. CDR3 length: 17 residues. Germline V gene lookup returns CDR1 MGHRA and CDR2 YSYEKL. J was trimmed by 2 bases and V by 0 bases; bases with no gene match: 4. CDR3 loop: CASSQDRGQGTGNTIYF. CDR3 nucleotide sequence: TGCGCCAGCAGCCAAGATCGGGGACAGGGGACTGGAAACACCATATATTTT.

CDR3 in DNA: TGTGCCAGCAGCTGGCGGGGTCTCGGTTCACCCCTCCACTTT. Protein product: CASSWRGLGSPLHF. The chain has TRBV7-3 and TRBJ1-6; no definite D call. The CDR3 is 14 amino acids. The V gene lost 4 bases and the J gene lost 9 bases, with 13 bases spanning the gap. Looked up from germline, CDR1 is SGHTA and CDR2 is FQGTGA. Variable domain in full (rest from reference TRBV7-3 and TRBJ1-6): GAGVSQTPSNKVTEKGKYVELRCDPISGHTALYWYRQSLGQGPEFLIYFQGTGAADDSGLPNDRFFAVRPEGSVSTLKIQRTERGDSAVYLCASSWRGLGSPLHFGNGTRLTVT.

This chain links TRBV10-2 with TRBJ2-2; TRBD1 might be the D (6 bases). V lost 10 bases, J lost 5 bases, and 11 bases lay in between. Germline CDR1 and CDR2: WSHSY and SAAADI. The CDR3 is made up of 12 amino acids. The CDR3 here is CATSTGTGELFF. The CDR3 DNA reads as TGCGCCACCTCAACAGGGACCGGGGAGCTGTTTTTT.

This chain links TRBV9 with TRBJ1-5; tentative D call: TRBD1 (6 bases). Germline lookup yields CDR1 SGDLS and CDR2 YYNGEE. Trimming took 4 bases from V and 1 from J, leaving 9 bases between them. CDR3 size: 14 residues. The CDR3 sequence: CASSPGASNQPQHF. DNA of the CDR3: TGTGCCAGCAGCCCAGGGGCCAGCAATCAGCCCCAGCATTTT.